This T cell receptor (beta chain) was sequenced during a study of T cells in Graves' hyperthyroidism and ophthalmopathy. Amplification of TCR beta CDR3 regions used RNA as the template. First-round RT-PCR targeting the TCR CDR3 was performed with the HTBI primer set. TCRdb re-called the multiplex PCR reads through MiXCR, storing one row per CDR3 protein. The repertoire holds 450,000 to 700,000 distinct CDR3 sequences, roughly 46% seen once, with about 20% in the top ten. Patients were excluded because of uncontrolled infection, other autoimmune disease, pregnancy or lactation. The study's findings and limits: Also found in blood were most expanded thyroid clonotypes above 0.001.

On this clonotype itself: Its target is unknown.

Trimming left V 2 bases short and J 5 bases short, with 16 bases between. Germline-derived CDR1 and CDR2 are MGHDK and SYGVNS. The CDR3 is 17 amino acids. Sequences were obtained from peripheral blood or thyroid tissue (not recorded which). The sequence came from an adult woman with Graves' disease, either hyperthyroidism or ophthalmopathy (not recorded which). The rearrangement links TRBV25-1 to TRBJ1-6; D gene unclear. The CDR3 protein is CASSEIGGLLNNSPLHF. DNA for the CDR3: TGTGCCAGCAGTGAAATTGGCGGGTTGTTGAATAATTCACCCCTCCACTTT.